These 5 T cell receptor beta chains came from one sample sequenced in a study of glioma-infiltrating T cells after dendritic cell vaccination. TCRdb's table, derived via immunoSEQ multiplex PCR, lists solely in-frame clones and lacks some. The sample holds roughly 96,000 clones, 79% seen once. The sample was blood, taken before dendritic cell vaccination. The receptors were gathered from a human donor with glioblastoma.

The CDR3 region is CASSWTGDNYEQYF. CDR3 nucleotides: TGCGCCAGCAGCTGGACAGGGGACAACTACGAGCAGTACTTC. This chain joins TRBV4-1 and TRBJ2-7; 9 positions match TRBD1. Germline values: CDR1 MGHRA, CDR2 YSYEKL. Germline trimming cut 5 bases from V and 3 bases from J; bases unmatched to any gene: 5. The CDR3 totals 14 residues.

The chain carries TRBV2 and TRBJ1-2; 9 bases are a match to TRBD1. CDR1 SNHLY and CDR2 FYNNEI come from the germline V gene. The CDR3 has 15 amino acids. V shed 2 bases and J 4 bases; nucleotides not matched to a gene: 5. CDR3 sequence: CASSENRGLGYGYTF. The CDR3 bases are TGTGCCAGCAGTGAAAACAGGGGGCTTGGCTATGGCTACACCTTC.

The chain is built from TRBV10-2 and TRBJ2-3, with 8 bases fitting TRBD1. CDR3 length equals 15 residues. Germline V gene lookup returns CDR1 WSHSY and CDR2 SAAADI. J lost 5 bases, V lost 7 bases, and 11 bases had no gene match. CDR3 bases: TGCGCCAGCACCGATGCGACAGGGGCGGGAGATACGCAGTATTTT. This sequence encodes CASTDATGAGDTQYF.

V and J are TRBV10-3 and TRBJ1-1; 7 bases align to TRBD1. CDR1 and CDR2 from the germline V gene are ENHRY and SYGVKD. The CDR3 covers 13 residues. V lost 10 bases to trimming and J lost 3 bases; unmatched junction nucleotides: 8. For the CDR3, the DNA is TGTGCCACCCGTGGGCAGGGGGACACTGAAGCTTTCTTT. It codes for CATRGQGDTEAFF.

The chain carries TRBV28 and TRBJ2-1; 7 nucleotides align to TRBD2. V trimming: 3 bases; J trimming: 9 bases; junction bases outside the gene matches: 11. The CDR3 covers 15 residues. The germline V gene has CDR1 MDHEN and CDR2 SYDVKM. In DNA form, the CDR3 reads TGTGCCAGCAGTTTGCGGGGGATGGCGCGATTTGAGCAGTTCTTC. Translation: CASSLRGMARFEQFF.